The TCR beta chain under discussion was sequenced for a study of identical twins. The authors used template switching to add a universal primer site and gave cDNA unique molecular identifiers. TCRdb called the 5' RACE reads again in MiXCR, with one record for every CDR3 protein. The repertoire includes approximately 210,000 distinct CDR3 sequences, approximately 9% of them detected once, and 5.1% sits in the top ten. Study findings and constraints: Beta out-of-frame sequences displayed a weaker excess of sharing between twins. The study based its conclusions on cross-sectional statistical analysis and did not follow the same donors.

This CDR3 contains 15 residues. Germline V gives CDR1 PRHDT, CDR2 FYEKMQ (reference sequence). The ends lost 4 bases at V and 4 bases at J; junction bases unmatched: 5. This clonotype has only a few counts. Its antigen is currently unknown. The material sequenced was memory (CD45RO+) T cells sorted from blood. This receptor was identified in a woman aged 18-29 years in good health. This chain connects TRBV13 to TRBJ1-2, with 11 positions matching TRBD1. CDR3 DNA sequence: TGTGCCAGCAGCTCGGACAGGGGGCTACTCTATGGCTACACCTTC. It is translated as CASSSDRGLLYGYTF.